The 2 T cell receptor beta chains below were found in one sample sequenced in a study of blood T cell repertoires in COVID-19. The data were produced by immunoSEQ multiplex PCR, yet TCRdb's version contains in-frame clones alone and is incomplete. The sample records fewer than 300,000 clones, roughly 85% being singletons. The sequencing sample was made of PBMCs or T cells enriched from blood (not recorded which). These receptors came from a woman aged 50 to 65 who had recovered from COVID-19.

CDR3 nucleotides: TGCGCCAGCAGCTTGACAGTGGCTACTGGAAACACCATATATTTT. Amino acid sequence: CASSLTVATGNTIYF. This chain joins TRBV5-1 and TRBJ1-3; D is unresolved. The CDR3 runs 15 residues. Germline V lookup: CDR1 SGHRS, CDR2 YFSETQ. The V gene lost 1 base and the J gene lost 2 bases, with 10 bases spanning the gap.

The chain links TRBV18 to TRBJ1-1; 7 bases match TRBD1. J gave up 4 bases and V 1 base, and 6 bases lay outside the gene matches. The germline CDR1 and CDR2 sequences are KGHSH and LQKENI. The CDR3 consists of 15 residues. CDR3 residues: CASSPQTGMGTEAFF. CDR3 DNA sequence: TGTGCCAGCTCACCACAGACAGGGATGGGCACTGAAGCTTTCTTT.